These 32 T cell receptor beta chains originate from one sample sequenced in a study of beta chain features in type 1 diabetes. Study-level findings and limits: TCRB CDR3s were moderately but significantly shorter in Type 1 diabetes patients in all four CD4+ subsets.

The antigens these receptors bind are not known. Reverse transcription of all isolated RNA meant that expressed TCRB transcripts were sequenced. The repertoire was sequenced with immunoSEQ multiplex PCR; TCRdb's copy has only in-frame clones and lacks some. In the table there are approximately 250,000 clones, about 11% of which are singletons. The sequenced sample consisted of naive CD4+ T cells from blood. These receptors were obtained from a man younger than 45 with type 1 diabetes.

This clone was seen only a few times. The chain carries TRBV6-5 and TRBJ2-4, with TRBD2 matching over 13 bases. This CDR3 contains 16 residues. Germline V gives CDR1 MNHEY, CDR2 SVGAGI. V trimming: 0 bases; J trimming: 8 bases; junction bases outside the gene matches: 4. CDR3 sequence (DNA): TGTGCCAGCAGTTACTCCCCGACTAGCGGGGGGCACATTCAGTACTTC. It translates to CASSYSPTSGGHIQYF.

This clone was observed a few times. This chain joins TRBV5-8 and TRBJ2-6, with D uncertain. Between the trimmed V and J ends, which lost 2 bases and 0 bases, there was a span of 12 bases. CDR3 size: 17 residues. Germline values: CDR1 SGHTS, CDR2 YDEGEE. DNA for the CDR3: TGTGCCAGCAGCTTTAACCCCTTTAGCTCTGGGGCCAACGTCCTGACTTTC. Residues: CASSFNPFSSGANVLTF. Supplemented by reference TRBV5-8 and TRBJ2-6, the full variable domain reads EAGVTQSPTHLIKTRGQQATLRCSPISGHTSVYWYQQALGLGLQFLLWYDEGEERNRGNFPPRFSGRQFPNYSSELNVNALELEDSALYLCASSFNPFSSGANVLTFGAGSRLTVL.

V is TRBV5-6 and J is TRBJ1-5; D not resolved. The CDR3 runs to 13 residues. Trimming pared 2 bases from V and 11 bases from J, leaving 14 bases between. CDR1 and CDR2 (germline): SGHDT, YYEEEE. CDR3 sequence reads: CASSLRRRETQHF. The DNA of the CDR3 is TGTGCCAGCAGCTTAAGGAGAAGAGAAACCCAGCATTTT. Looking up the rest from reference TRBV5-6 and TRBJ1-5 gives the full variable domain: DAGVTQSPTHLIKTRGQQVTLRCSPKSGHDTVSWYQQALGQGPQFIFQYYEEEERQRGNFPDRFSGHQFPNYSSELNVNALLLGDSALYLCASSLRRRETQHFGDGTRLSIL.

The V gene is TRBV27, the J gene TRBJ2-7; 9 bases match TRBD1. CDR3 length: 16 residues. Germline V CDR1 and CDR2: MNHEY, SMNVEV (reference sequence). With 4 bases clipped from V and 3 bases from J, the junction kept 10 bases outside the gene matches. The CDR3 is CASSSGTGSSDYEQYF. The CDR3 DNA is TGTGCCAGCAGTTCCGGGACAGGGAGTAGTGACTACGAGCAGTACTTC.

As concerns this clone: Germline is not matched at one junction end, which may reflect a read error. The chain couples TRBV4-1 to TRBJ2-1, with D possibly TRBD2 on 6 matching bases. The germline V gene has CDR1 MGHRA and CDR2 YSYEKL. The CDR3 consists of 17 residues. CDR3 bases: TGCGCCAGCACCCAAAACCGGGGAGCGGGCTCCTACAATGAGCAGTTCTTC. Protein sequence: CASTQNRGAGSYNEQFF.

The chain uses TRBV4-3 and TRBJ1-6; D uncertain. This CDR3 is 15 amino acids long. V lost 0 bases and J lost 4, with 7 bases in between. The germline V gene encodes CDR1 LGHNA and CDR2 YSLEER. CDR3 sequence: CASSQEPGYNSPLHF. CDR3 sequence (DNA): TGCGCCAGCAGCCAAGAACCGGGGTATAATTCACCCCTCCACTTT.

The chain links TRBV5-1 to TRBJ1-1; the D is unclear. Germline CDR1 SGHRS, CDR2 YFSETQ. Between the trimmed V and J ends, which lost 5 bases and 0 bases, there was a span of 8 bases. The CDR3 loop spans 13 amino acids. The DNA for the CDR3 is TGCGCCAGCAGTTCTTCTTTGAACACTGAAGCTTTCTTT. As protein: CASSSSLNTEAFF.

This clone has just a few counts. In DNA, the CDR3 is TGTGCCAGCAGCGCCGCGAGGCTCGGCTACACCTTC. It codes for CASSAARLGYTF. The rearrangement links TRBV7-9 to TRBJ1-2; D unresolved. This CDR3 has 12 amino acids. Trimming pared 5 bases from V and 8 bases from J, leaving 12 bases between. Germline CDR1 and CDR2: SEHNR and FQNEAQ (reference sequence).

This clone came up a few times. The V call is TRBV4-2, the J call TRBJ2-3, with D perhaps TRBD2 (6 bases). This CDR3 comprises 17 residues. CDR1 is LGHNA, CDR2 YNFKEQ, per germline. Between the trimmed V and J ends, which lost 4 bases and 3 bases, there was a span of 20 bases. DNA for the CDR3: TGTGCCAGCAGCCTAGCTACTCGGGGGAGTGGGACAGATACGCAGTATTTT. Protein product: CASSLATRGSGTDTQYF.

The chain couples TRBV7-9 to TRBJ1-1; TRBD1 is a possible D gene (6 bases). The CDR3 is made up of 14 amino acids. V lost 2 bases, J lost 4 bases, and 11 bases lay in between. CDR1 and CDR2 (germline): SEHNR, FQNEAQ (reference sequence). CDR3 nucleotide sequence: TGTGCCAGCAGCTTACAGGGGTCCGTCACTGAAGCTTTCTTT. It is translated as CASSLQGSVTEAFF.

This chain joins TRBV10-3 and TRBJ1-2; 11 bases match TRBD1. Germline V lookup: CDR1 ENHRY, CDR2 SYGVKD. The CDR3 contains 14 residues. The V gene end was trimmed by 7 bases and the J gene end by 8 bases; junction bases not matched to a gene: 9. The DNA of the CDR3 is TGTGCCATCACCAGGACAGGGGGCGCCGGCGGCTACACCTTC. It is translated as CAITRTGGAGGYTF.

This clone showed up just a few times. This chain links TRBV9 with TRBJ1-2; the match to TRBD1 covers 7 bases. The CDR3 spans 13 residues. The V gene end was trimmed by 3 bases and the J gene end by 5 bases; junction bases not matched to a gene: 4. Germline lookup yields CDR1 SGDLS and CDR2 YYNGEE. The CDR3 nucleotides read TGTGCCAGCAGCGCGGAACAGGGGTATGGCTACACCTTC. Its translation is CASSAEQGYGYTF. The full variable domain, its missing parts supplied by reference TRBV9 and TRBJ1-2, is DSGVTQTPKHLITATGQRVTLRCSPRSGDLSVYWYQQSLDQGLQFLIQYYNGEERAKGNILERFSAQQFPDLHSELNLSSLELGDSALYFCASSAEQGYGYTFGSGTRLTVV.

This clone showed up just a few times. The CDR3 region is CAISKGQETQYF. The CDR3 DNA reads as TGTGCCATCAGCAAGGGGCAAGAGACCCAGTACTTC. This rearrangement joins TRBV10-3 to TRBJ2-5, with D maybe TRBD1 (5 bases). The germline V gene encodes CDR1 ENHRY and CDR2 SYGVKD. The CDR3 totals 12 residues. Trimming cost V 6 bases and J 2 bases, with 7 bases left between them.

This clone was recorded a few times. The rearrangement uses TRBV13 and TRBJ1-1, with D uncertain. Trimming cost V 5 bases and J 0 bases, with 13 bases left between them. The CDR3 sequence is 15 residues long. CDR1 PRHDT and CDR2 FYEKMQ come from the germline V gene (reference sequence). CDR3 nucleotide sequence: TGTGCCAGCAGCCCCCGGAAAGCGCTGAACACTGAAGCTTTCTTT. Translated: CASSPRKALNTEAFF.

This chain links TRBV7-9 with TRBJ1-2, with D unresolved. There are 13 residues in the CDR3. The germline gives CDR1 SEHNR, CDR2 FQNEAQ (reference sequence). V was shortened by 5 bases and J by 8 bases, with 15 bases between the two germline ends. CDR3 loop: CASSPEGAGGYTF. The DNA for the CDR3 is TGTGCCAGCAGCCCGGAGGGAGCCGGCGGCTACACCTTC. Combining the CDR3 with reference TRBV7-9 and TRBJ1-2 gives the whole variable domain DTGVSQNPRHKITKRGQNVTFRCDPISEHNRLYWYRQTLGQGPEFLTYFQNEAQLEKSRLLSDRFSAERPKGSFSTLEIQRTEQGDSAMYLCASSPEGAGGYTFGSGTRLTVV.

This chain links TRBV27 with TRBJ1-1; D is unclear. V was shortened by 5 bases and J by 10 bases, with 17 bases between the two germline ends. CDR3 length: 13 residues. CDR1 and CDR2 (germline): MNHEY, SMNVEV (reference sequence). CDR3 sequence (DNA): TGTGCCAGCAGTATCCGACAAGAAGTGACAGCTTTCTTT. This translates into CASSIRQEVTAFF.

CDR3 protein: CSVEGTIQETQYF. The CDR3 region has the DNA TGCAGCGTTGAAGGGACTATACAAGAGACCCAGTACTTC. The chain carries TRBV29-1 and TRBJ2-5; D is perhaps TRBD2 (6 bases). V was trimmed by 1 base and J by 2 bases, leaving 8 bases between them. Germline lookup yields CDR1 SQVTM and CDR2 ANQGSEA. The CDR3 spans 13 residues.

This clone was recorded a few times. This chain connects TRBV9 to TRBJ2-5, with a weak D call TRBD1 (6 bases). The germline V gene encodes CDR1 SGDLS and CDR2 YYNGEE. The CDR3 is made up of 15 amino acids. V dropped 0 bases and J dropped 7 bases, with 16 bases sitting between them. CDR3 sequence reads: CASSVAGRGEGTQYF. CDR3 DNA: TGTGCCAGCAGCGTAGCGGGCAGGGGTGAAGGGACCCAGTACTTC.

The sample holds a few counts of this clone. The rearrangement links TRBV7-9 to TRBJ1-2, with 9 bases fitting TRBD1. J gave up 8 bases and V 11 bases, and 6 bases lay outside the gene matches. Germline V gives CDR1 SEHNR, CDR2 FQNEAQ (reference sequence). The CDR3 spans 11 residues. CDR3 bases: TGTGCCTCCGGGACAGGGAGCGGCTACACCTTC. As protein: CASGTGSGYTF.

This clone has a single count. V and J are TRBV5-4 and TRBJ1-4, with D unclear. This CDR3 contains 15 residues. CDR1 and CDR2 from the germline V gene are SGHNT and YYREEE (reference sequence). Trimming stripped 4 bases from V and 3 bases from J, with 13 bases between. Here the CDR3 DNA reads TGTGCCAGCAGCGCTCTCGGAGGAGCTAATGAAAAACTGTTTTTT. This gives the protein CASSALGGANEKLFF. Full variable domain (remainder filled in from reference TRBV5-4 and TRBJ1-4): ETGVTQSPTHLIKTRGQQVTLRCSSQSGHNTVSWYQQALGQGPQFIFQYYREEENGRGNFPPRFSGLQFPNYSSELNVNALELDDSALYLCASSALGGANEKLFFGSGTQLSVL.

In this sample, this clone turned up a few times. The chain employs TRBV18 and TRBJ2-3, with TRBD1 matching over 8 bases. V was clipped by 8 bases and J by 0 bases; unmatched bases: 7. The CDR3 spans 15 residues. Germline V gene lookup returns CDR1 KGHSH and CDR2 LQKENI. The CDR3 here is CASRGQGTSTDTQYF. DNA for the CDR3: TGTGCCAGCAGAGGACAGGGCACAAGCACAGATACGCAGTATTTT. Supplemented by reference TRBV18 and TRBJ2-3, the full variable domain reads NAGVMQNPRHLVRRRGQEARLRCSPMKGHSHVYWYRQLPEEGLKFMVYLQKENIIDESGMPKERFSAEFPKEGPSILRIQQVVRGDSAAYFCASRGQGTSTDTQYFGPGTRLTVL.

The rearrangement joins TRBV9 to TRBJ2-3, with D maybe TRBD2 (7 bases). Germline CDR1 and CDR2: SGDLS and YYNGEE. CDR3 length equals 14 residues. The germline V and J ends were trimmed by 7 bases and 0 bases, with 12 bases remaining between them. This chain's CDR3 is CASGGGTSTDTQYF. CDR3 in DNA: TGTGCCAGCGGGGGGGGCACTAGCACAGATACGCAGTATTTT.

V gene TRBV29-1 combines with J gene TRBJ2-7; possibly TRBD2 for D (6 bases). The length of the CDR3 is 13 residues. Trimming shortened V by 6 bases and J by 4 bases, and 16 bases separated the two germline ends. Germline values: CDR1 SQVTM, CDR2 ANQGSEA. The CDR3 sequence is CSVDGQGGYEQYF. CDR3 nucleotide sequence: TGCAGCGTGGACGGCCAGGGAGGTTACGAGCAGTACTTC.

The V gene is TRBV18, the J gene TRBJ2-7; a possible D gene is TRBD1 (6 bases). The CDR3 loop spans 13 amino acids. Germline V gene data show CDR1 as KGHSH and CDR2 as LQKENI. Trimming left V 2 bases short and J 2 bases short, with 7 bases between. The CDR3 loop reads CASSPAGAYEQYF. In nucleotides, the CDR3 is TGTGCCAGCTCACCAGCAGGGGCCTACGAGCAGTACTTC.

This clone turned up a few times. V is TRBV18 and J is TRBJ1-4; possible D gene TRBD1, 5 bases. Germline loops: CDR1 KGHSH, CDR2 LQKENI. CDR3 length: 16 residues. Trimming took off 1 base at V and 8 bases at J, with 17 bases between the two ends. The CDR3 DNA follows: TGTGCCAGCTCACCACGGTCTCCAGGGTCGCAGGAAAAACTGTTTTTT. It codes for CASSPRSPGSQEKLFF.

A few counts support this clone. The rearrangement links TRBV30 to TRBJ1-1; 7 nucleotides agree with TRBD1. Germline loops: CDR1 GTSNPN, CDR2 SVGIG (reference sequence). The CDR3 length is 15 residues. With 1 base clipped from V and 2 bases from J, the junction kept 7 bases outside the gene matches. The CDR3 region is CAWSATGTVNTEAFF. The DNA for the CDR3 is TGTGCCTGGAGTGCAACCGGGACAGTAAACACTGAAGCTTTCTTT.

This clone was observed a handful of times. The chain links TRBV14 to TRBJ1-1; the match to TRBD1 covers 9 bases. Trimming at V came to 4 bases and at J to 9 bases, leaving 3 bases not matched to a gene. The CDR3 sequence is 12 residues long. Germline loops: CDR1 SGHDN, CDR2 FVKESK. The chain's CDR3 is CASSRTGVQAFF. The DNA for the CDR3 is TGTGCCAGCAGCCGGACAGGGGTACAAGCTTTCTTT.

This chain connects TRBV2 to TRBJ1-4, with TRBD1 matching over 8 bases. This CDR3 spans 14 amino acids. V was clipped by 7 bases and J by 6 bases; unmatched bases: 7. Germline V CDR1 and CDR2: SNHLY, FYNNEI. The CDR3 is CASTPTGVHEKLFF. CDR3 DNA sequence: TGTGCCAGCACCCCGACAGGGGTTCATGAAAAACTGTTTTTT.

The chain is built from TRBV11-3 and TRBJ2-5, with 8 bases matching TRBD1. V trimming: 1 base; J trimming: 2 bases; junction bases outside the gene matches: 9. Per the germline V gene, CDR1 is SGHNT and CDR2 is YENEEA. The CDR3 length is 17 residues. CDR3 region: CASSLGRGQGGQETQYF. The CDR3 coding sequence is TGTGCCAGCAGCTTAGGGAGAGGACAGGGTGGGCAAGAGACCCAGTACTTC.

This clone came up a few times. The CDR3 sequence: CAWRTARGLVNYGYTF. The DNA for the CDR3 is TGTGCCTGGCGGACCGCAAGAGGACTCGTTAACTATGGCTACACCTTC. The rearrangement joins TRBV30 to TRBJ1-2; D is unclear. Germline-derived CDR1 and CDR2 are GTSNPN and SVGIG (reference sequence). The CDR3 extends over 16 amino acids. V was cut by 5 bases and J by 1 base, with 20 bases left in between.

The rearrangement uses TRBV5-1 and TRBJ1-4; TRBD1 aligns across 7 bases. The V gene's germline CDR1 is SGHRS and CDR2 YFSETQ. Trimming removed 2 bases from V and 3 bases from J; junction bases left unmatched: 1. The CDR3 runs 14 residues. As DNA, the CDR3 is TGCGCCAGCAGCTTAGGACAGGCTAATGAAAAACTGTTTTTT. It translates to CASSLGQANEKLFF. Full variable domain (rest looked up from reference TRBV5-1 and TRBJ1-4): KAGVTQTPRYLIKTRGQQVTLSCSPISGHRSVSWYQQTPGQGLQFLFEYFSETQRNKGNFPGRFSGRQFSNSRSEMNVSTLELGDSALYLCASSLGQANEKLFFGSGTQLSVL.

The chain carries TRBV6-5 and TRBJ1-1; D remains unclear. With 5 bases removed from V and 1 base from J, the gap between germline ends came to 14 bases. This CDR3 is 15 amino acids long. CDR1 is MNHEY, CDR2 SVGAGI, per germline. DNA for the CDR3: TGTGCCAGCAGTACATGGGAGGAGGAGAACACTGAAGCTTTCTTT. The encoded protein is CASSTWEEENTEAFF.